This record looks at one T cell receptor (beta chain) sequence and its context. Its antigen is still unknown. Time point reported: baseline pretreatment blood. The treatment here: 15 Gy SBRT to primary tumor, nephrectomy 4 weeks later. Serial blood draws occurred at baseline and 2 and 4 weeks post-SBRT. The tumor was a clear cell renal cell carcinoma. The data were obtained in a study of radiation and T cells in renal cell carcinoma. Study overall: Nephrectomy followed 15 Gy stereotactic body radiation by 4 weeks.

The table came from immunoSEQ multiplex PCR; TCRdb's copy has only in-frame clones and leaves some out. The sample consists of some 140,000 clones, 70% to 90% of them appearing once. There are 18 residues in the CDR3. Germline V CDR1 and CDR2: SGHAT, FQNNGV. The ends were cut back, 0 bases at V and 1 base at J, with 13 bases in the middle. Whole-study results and caveats: Baseline intratumoral clonotype presence is unknown without pretreatment biopsies.

This chain uses TRBV11-2 with TRBJ1-6, with D perhaps TRBD1 (6 bases). This TCR was sampled from a woman aged 45-60 years with renal cell carcinoma. The specimen comprised blood, sampled from a patient whose treatment included radiotherapy and nephrectomy. Written as DNA, the CDR3 is TGTGCCAGCAGCTTAGATTTCGGGGGCATTTCCTATAATTCACCCCTCCACTTT. This translates into CASSLDFGGISYNSPLHF.